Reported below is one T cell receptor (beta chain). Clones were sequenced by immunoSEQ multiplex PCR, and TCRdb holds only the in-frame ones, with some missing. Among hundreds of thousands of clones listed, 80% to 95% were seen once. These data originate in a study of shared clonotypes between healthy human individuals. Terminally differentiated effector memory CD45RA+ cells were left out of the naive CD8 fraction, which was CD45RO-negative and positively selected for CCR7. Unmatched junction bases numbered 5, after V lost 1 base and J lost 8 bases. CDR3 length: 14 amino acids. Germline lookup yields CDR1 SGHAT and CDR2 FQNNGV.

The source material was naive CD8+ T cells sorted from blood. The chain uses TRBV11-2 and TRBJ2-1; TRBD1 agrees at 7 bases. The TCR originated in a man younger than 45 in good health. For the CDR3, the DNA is TGTGCCAGCAGCTTAGGACAGGGTAGCGATGAGCAGTTCTTC. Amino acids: CASSLGQGSDEQFF.